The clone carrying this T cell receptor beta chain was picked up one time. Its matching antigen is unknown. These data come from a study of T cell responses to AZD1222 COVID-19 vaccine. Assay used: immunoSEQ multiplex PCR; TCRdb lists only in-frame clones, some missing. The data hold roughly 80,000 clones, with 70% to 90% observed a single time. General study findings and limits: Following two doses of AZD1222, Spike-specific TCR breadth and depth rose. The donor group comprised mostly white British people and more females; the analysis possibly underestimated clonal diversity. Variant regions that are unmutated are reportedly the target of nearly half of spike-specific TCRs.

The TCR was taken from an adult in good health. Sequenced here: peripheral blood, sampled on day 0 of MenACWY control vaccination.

The CDR3 nucleotides read TGTGCCAGCAGTAACAGCTATAGCAATCAGCCCCAGCATTTT. Translating it yields CASSNSYSNQPQHF. The rearrangement uses TRBV6-5 and TRBJ1-5, with no clear D. The germline V gene has CDR1 MNHEY and CDR2 SVGAGI. The CDR3 extends over 14 amino acids. V gave up 5 bases and J gave up 0 bases, with 8 bases separating them.